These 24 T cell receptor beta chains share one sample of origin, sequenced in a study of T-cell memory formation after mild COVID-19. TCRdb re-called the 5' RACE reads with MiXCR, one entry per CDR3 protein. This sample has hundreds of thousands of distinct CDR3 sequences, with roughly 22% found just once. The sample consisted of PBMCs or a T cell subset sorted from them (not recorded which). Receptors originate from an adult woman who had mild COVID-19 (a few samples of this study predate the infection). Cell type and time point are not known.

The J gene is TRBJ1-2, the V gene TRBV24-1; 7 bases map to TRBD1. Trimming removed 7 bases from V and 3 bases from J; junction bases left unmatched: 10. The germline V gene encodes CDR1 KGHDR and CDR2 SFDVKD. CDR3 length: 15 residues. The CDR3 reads CATRGKRDRDYGYTF. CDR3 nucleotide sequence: TGTGCCACCAGGGGAAAGAGGGACAGAGACTATGGCTACACCTTC.

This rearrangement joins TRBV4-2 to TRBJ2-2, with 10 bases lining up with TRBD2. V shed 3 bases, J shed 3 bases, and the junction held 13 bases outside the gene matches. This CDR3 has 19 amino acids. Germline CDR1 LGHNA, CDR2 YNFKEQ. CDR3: CASSHLILTSGSDTGELFF. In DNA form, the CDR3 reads TGTGCCAGCAGCCACCTGATCCTGACTAGCGGGTCCGACACCGGGGAGCTGTTTTTT.

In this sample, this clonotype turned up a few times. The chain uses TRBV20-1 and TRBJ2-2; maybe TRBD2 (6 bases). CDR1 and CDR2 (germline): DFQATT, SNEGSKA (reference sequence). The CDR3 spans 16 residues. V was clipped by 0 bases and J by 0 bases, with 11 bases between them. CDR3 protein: CSARDYGGTNTGELFF. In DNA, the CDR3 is TGCAGTGCTAGAGATTATGGAGGGACGAACACCGGGGAGCTGTTTTTT.

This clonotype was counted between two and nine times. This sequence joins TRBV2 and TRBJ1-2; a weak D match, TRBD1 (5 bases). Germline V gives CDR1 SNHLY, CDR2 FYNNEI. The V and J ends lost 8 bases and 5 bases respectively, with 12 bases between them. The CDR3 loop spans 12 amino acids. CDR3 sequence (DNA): TGTGCCAGCGGTAGGACAAGTTATGGCTACACCTTC. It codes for CASGRTSYGYTF.

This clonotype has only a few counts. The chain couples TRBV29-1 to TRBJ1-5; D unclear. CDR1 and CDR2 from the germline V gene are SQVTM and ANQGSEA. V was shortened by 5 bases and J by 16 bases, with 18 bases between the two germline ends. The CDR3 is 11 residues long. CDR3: CSVREKGVEHF. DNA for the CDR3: TGCAGCGTTCGTGAAAAGGGAGTTGAACATTTT.

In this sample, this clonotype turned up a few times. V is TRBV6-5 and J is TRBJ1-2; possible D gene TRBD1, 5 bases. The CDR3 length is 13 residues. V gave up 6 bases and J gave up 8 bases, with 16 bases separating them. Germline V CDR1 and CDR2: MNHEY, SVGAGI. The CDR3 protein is CASSRDGFSGYTF. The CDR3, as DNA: TGTGCCAGCAGCCGGGACGGCTTTAGCGGCTACACCTTC.

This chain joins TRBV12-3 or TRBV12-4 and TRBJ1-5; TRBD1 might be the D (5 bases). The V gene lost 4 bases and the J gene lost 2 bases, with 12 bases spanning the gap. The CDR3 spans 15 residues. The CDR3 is CASSSSGGGNQPQHF. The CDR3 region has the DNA TGTGCCAGCAGTTCCTCTGGGGGAGGCAATCAGCCCCAGCATTTT.

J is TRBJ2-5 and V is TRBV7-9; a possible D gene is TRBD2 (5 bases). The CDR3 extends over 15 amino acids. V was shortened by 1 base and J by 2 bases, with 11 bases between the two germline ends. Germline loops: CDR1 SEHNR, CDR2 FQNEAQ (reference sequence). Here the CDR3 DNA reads TGTGCCAGCAGCTTAGGCCTACTAGGTCAAGAGACCCAGTACTTC. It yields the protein CASSLGLLGQETQYF.

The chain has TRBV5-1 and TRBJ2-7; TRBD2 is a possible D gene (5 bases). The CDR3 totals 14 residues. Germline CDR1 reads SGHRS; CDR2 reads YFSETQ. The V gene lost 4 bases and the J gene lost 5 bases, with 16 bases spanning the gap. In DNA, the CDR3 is TGCGCCAGCAGCCCCAGCGGCCTACCCAACGAGCAGTACTTC. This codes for CASSPSGLPNEQYF.

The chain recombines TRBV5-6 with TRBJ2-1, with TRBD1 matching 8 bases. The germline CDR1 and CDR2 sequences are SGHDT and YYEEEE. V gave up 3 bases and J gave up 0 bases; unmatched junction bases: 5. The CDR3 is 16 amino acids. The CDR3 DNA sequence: TGTGCCAGCAGCTCGACAGGGGATAGCTCCTACAATGAGCAGTTCTTC. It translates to CASSSTGDSSYNEQFF.

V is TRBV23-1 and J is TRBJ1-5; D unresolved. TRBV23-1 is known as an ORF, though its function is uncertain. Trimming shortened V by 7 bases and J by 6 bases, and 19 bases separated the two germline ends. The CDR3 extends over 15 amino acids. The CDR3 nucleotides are TGCGCCAGCATCCGAGGGAGGTTTGGGTGTCAGCCCCAGCATTTT. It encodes CASIRGRFGCQPQHF.

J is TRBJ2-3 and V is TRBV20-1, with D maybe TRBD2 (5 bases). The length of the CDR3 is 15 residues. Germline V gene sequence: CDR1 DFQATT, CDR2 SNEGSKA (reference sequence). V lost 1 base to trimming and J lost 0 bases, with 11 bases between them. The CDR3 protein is CSARAASRSTDTQYF. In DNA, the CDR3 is TGCAGTGCTAGAGCGGCTAGCCGTAGCACAGATACGCAGTATTTT.

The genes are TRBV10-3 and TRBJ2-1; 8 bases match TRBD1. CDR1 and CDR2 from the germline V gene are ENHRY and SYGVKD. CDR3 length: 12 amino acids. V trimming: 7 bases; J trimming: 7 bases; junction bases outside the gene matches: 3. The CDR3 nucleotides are TGTGCCATCAACCAGGGGGCGAATGAGCAGTTCTTC. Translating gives CAINQGANEQFF.

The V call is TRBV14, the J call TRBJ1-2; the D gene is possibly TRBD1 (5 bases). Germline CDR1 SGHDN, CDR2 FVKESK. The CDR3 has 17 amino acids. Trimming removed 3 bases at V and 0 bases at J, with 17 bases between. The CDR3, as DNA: TGTGCCAGCAGCCAGCTTCAGGGAAAGCCGACTAACTATGGCTACACCTTC. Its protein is CASSQLQGKPTNYGYTF.

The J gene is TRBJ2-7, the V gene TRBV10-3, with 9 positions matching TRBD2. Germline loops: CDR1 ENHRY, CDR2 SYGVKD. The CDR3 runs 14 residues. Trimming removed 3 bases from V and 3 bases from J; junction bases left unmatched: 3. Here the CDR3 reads CAISDETSGYEQYF. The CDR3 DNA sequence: TGTGCCATCAGTGACGAGACTAGCGGCTACGAGCAGTACTTC.

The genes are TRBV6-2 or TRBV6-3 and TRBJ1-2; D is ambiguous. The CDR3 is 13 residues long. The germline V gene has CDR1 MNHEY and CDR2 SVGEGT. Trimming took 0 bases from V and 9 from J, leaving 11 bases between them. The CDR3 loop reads CASSYSTQQSYTF. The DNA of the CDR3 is TGTGCCAGCAGTTACTCGACGCAGCAAAGCTACACCTTC.

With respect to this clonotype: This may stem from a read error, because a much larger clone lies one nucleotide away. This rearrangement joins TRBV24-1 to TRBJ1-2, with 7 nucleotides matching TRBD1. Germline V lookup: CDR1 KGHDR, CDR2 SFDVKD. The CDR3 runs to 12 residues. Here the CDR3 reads CATGTANYGYNF. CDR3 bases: TGTGCCACCGGGACAGCTAACTATGGCTACAACTTC.

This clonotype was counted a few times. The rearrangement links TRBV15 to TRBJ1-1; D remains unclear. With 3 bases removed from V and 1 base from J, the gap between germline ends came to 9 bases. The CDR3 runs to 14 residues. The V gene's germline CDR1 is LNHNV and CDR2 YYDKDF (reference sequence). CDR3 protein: CATSSRTENTEAFF. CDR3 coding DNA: TGTGCCACCAGCAGCCGAACCGAGAACACTGAAGCTTTCTTT.

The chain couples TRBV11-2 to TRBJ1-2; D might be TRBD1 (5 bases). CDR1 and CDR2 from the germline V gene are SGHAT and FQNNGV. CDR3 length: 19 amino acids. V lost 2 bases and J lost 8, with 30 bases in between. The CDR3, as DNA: TGTGCCAGCAGCTTATATCACGGGGCGGACGACAGTTCGGGCCGAGGCTACACCTTC. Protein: CASSLYHGADDSSGRGYTF.

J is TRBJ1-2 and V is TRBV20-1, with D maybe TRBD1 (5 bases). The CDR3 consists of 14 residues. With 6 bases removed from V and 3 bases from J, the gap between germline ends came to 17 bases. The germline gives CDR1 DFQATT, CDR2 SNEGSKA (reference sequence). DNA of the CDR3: TGCAGTGCCTCCGGAGGGGACGCCGACTATGGCTACACCTTC. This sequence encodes CSASGGDADYGYTF.

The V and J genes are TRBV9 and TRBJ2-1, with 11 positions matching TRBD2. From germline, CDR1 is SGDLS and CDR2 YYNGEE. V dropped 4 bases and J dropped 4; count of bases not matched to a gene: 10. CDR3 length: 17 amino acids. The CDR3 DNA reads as TGTGCCAGCAGCTTTTCCTTGACTAGCGGGGTTTACAATGAGCAGTTCTTC. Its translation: CASSFSLTSGVYNEQFF.

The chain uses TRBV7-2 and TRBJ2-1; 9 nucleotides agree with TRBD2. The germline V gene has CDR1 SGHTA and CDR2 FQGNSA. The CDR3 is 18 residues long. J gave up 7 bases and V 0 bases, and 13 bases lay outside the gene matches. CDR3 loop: CASSLARGRLAGWNEQFF. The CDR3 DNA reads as TGTGCCAGCAGCTTAGCCAGGGGGAGGCTAGCGGGGTGGAATGAGCAGTTCTTC.

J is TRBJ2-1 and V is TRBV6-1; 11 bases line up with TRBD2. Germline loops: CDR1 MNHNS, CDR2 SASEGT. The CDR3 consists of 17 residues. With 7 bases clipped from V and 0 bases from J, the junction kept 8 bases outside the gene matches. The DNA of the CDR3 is TGTGCCAGCATTAGGGTTAGCGGGGGGGACTCCTACAATGAGCAGTTCTTC. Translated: CASIRVSGGDSYNEQFF.

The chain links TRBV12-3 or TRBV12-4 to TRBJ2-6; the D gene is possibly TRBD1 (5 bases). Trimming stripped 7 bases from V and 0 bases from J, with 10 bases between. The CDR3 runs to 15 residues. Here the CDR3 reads CASNRMSSGANVLTF. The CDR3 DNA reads TGTGCCAGCAACAGGATGAGCTCTGGGGCCAACGTCCTGACTTTC.